Each of the 12 T cell receptor beta chains below was sequenced from the same sample in a study of regulatory T cells in long-lasting Graves disease. Specified time point: persistent/refractory GD, antithyroid drugs over 5 years with positive TRAb. PBMC-extracted RNA yielded the TCR library. Building of the TCR beta libraries involved iRepertoire HTBI primers and Arm-PCR of CDR3 regions. TCRdb fed the multiplex PCR reads into MiXCR, producing one record per CDR3 protein. The table includes some 420,000 distinct CDR3 sequences, under 25% detected once. The sequences come from peripheral blood mononuclear cells (PBMCs), collected when the disease was refractory, from a patient treated with antithyroid drugs. The receptors were sampled from a female donor with Graves disease.

This clonotype was picked up a small number of times. This chain joins TRBV7-9 and TRBJ1-1, with TRBD1 identical over 8 bases. Germline lookup yields CDR1 SEHNR and CDR2 FQNEAQ (reference sequence). V was pared by 1 base and J by 4 bases, with 8 bases of the junction left unmatched. The CDR3 has 16 residues. Here the CDR3 DNA reads TGTGCCAGCAGCTTAGGGGCACAGGGGGTCGCCACTGAAGCTTTCTTT. Translation: CASSLGAQGVATEAFF. The full variable domain, rest sourced from reference TRBV7-9 and TRBJ1-1, is DTGVSQNPRHKITKRGQNVTFRCDPISEHNRLYWYRQTLGQGPEFLTYFQNEAQLEKSRLLSDRFSAERPKGSFSTLEIQRTEQGDSAMYLCASSLGAQGVATEAFFGQGTRLTVV.

The rearrangement links TRBV30 to TRBJ1-1; D gene uncertain. In germline, CDR1 is GTSNPN, CDR2 SVGIG (reference sequence). Trimming pared 2 bases from V and 1 base from J, leaving 8 bases between. The CDR3 sequence is 13 residues long. DNA of the CDR3: TGTGCCTGGAGTTTAGCTGAGAACACTGAAGCTTTCTTT. Protein product: CAWSLAENTEAFF.

This clonotype was seen a few times. V and J are TRBV5-5 and TRBJ1-5; 9 bases are shared with TRBD1. In germline, CDR1 is SGHKS, CDR2 YYEKEE (reference sequence). The CDR3 consists of 14 residues. Trimming removed 7 bases from V and 4 bases from J; junction bases left unmatched: 6. DNA for the CDR3: TGTGCCAGCCAGGGACAGGGAGGGAATCAGCCCCAGCATTTT. Its protein product is CASQGQGGNQPQHF.

This clonotype was seen at least ten times. V gene TRBV7-9 combines with J gene TRBJ1-4; perhaps TRBD1 as D (5 bases). Germline-derived CDR1 and CDR2 are SEHNR and FQNEAQ (reference sequence). Trimming shortened V by 6 bases and J by 8 bases, and 16 bases separated the two germline ends. The CDR3 length is 14 residues. The CDR3 DNA reads as TGTGCCAGCAGTTCCGGGACCGTGGGGGAAAAACTGTTTTTT. Protein: CASSSGTVGEKLFF.

A few counts support this clonotype. The rearrangement uses TRBV6-5 and TRBJ1-2; D gene unclear. The CDR3 spans 17 residues. Germline lookup yields CDR1 MNHEY and CDR2 SVGAGI. Trimming took off 0 bases at V and 0 bases at J, with 14 bases between the two ends. The CDR3 protein is CASSYSSQGYANYGYTF. The CDR3, as DNA: TGTGCCAGCAGTTACTCGAGTCAAGGGTACGCTAACTATGGCTACACCTTC.

The chain recombines TRBV6-2 or TRBV6-3 with TRBJ2-5, with 11 bases lining up with TRBD2. Gene TRBJ2-1 matches the end of the DNA better, so the J call may be wrong. Per the germline V gene, CDR1 is MNHEY and CDR2 is SVGEGT. This CDR3 comprises 17 residues. DNA of the CDR3: TGTGCCAGCAGTTACTGGACTATTAGCGGGGGGGTCGGTGAGCAGTTCTTC. Translation: CASSYWTISGGVGEQFF.

The genes are TRBV11-1 and TRBJ2-1, with D unclear. The CDR3 length is 15 residues. Germline V gene data show CDR1 as SGHAT and CDR2 as FQDESV (reference sequence). V was clipped by 1 base and J by 2 bases, with 9 bases between them. The CDR3 is CASSLEGAAYNEQFF. The DNA of the CDR3 is TGTGCCAGCAGCTTAGAGGGCGCAGCCTACAATGAGCAGTTCTTC.

This clonotype was seen a few times. The CDR3 loop is CSASYPADSNQPQHF. The CDR3 nucleotides are TGCAGTGCTAGTTACCCCGCCGATAGCAATCAGCCCCAGCATTTT. The V and J genes are TRBV20-1 and TRBJ1-5; the D is unclear. The germline CDR1 and CDR2 sequences are DFQATT and SNEGSKA (reference sequence). Trimming took 3 bases from V and 0 from J, leaving 12 bases between them. The CDR3 runs to 15 residues.

This clonotype has a handful of counts. The chain couples TRBV4-1 to TRBJ2-5; the match to TRBD1 covers 9 bases. V was pared by 4 bases and J by 6 bases, with 6 bases of the junction left unmatched. The CDR3 sequence is 14 residues long. Germline V gene data show CDR1 as MGHRA and CDR2 as YSYEKL. The CDR3 protein is CASSPQGAGKTQYF. DNA of the CDR3: TGCGCCAGCAGCCCACAGGGGGCGGGAAAGACCCAGTACTTC.

In this sample, this clonotype turned up many times. V and J are TRBV7-2 and TRBJ2-5; TRBD1 is a possible D gene (6 bases). V was clipped by 5 bases and J by 5 bases, with 15 bases between them. Germline-derived CDR1 and CDR2 are SGHTA and FQGNSA. The length of the CDR3 is 14 residues. This chain's CDR3 is CASSLRTGTETQYF. For the CDR3, the DNA is TGTGCCAGCAGCCTCCGAACAGGGACCGAGACCCAGTACTTC.

This clonotype has a handful of counts. The chain couples TRBV6-1 to TRBJ1-1; 9 nucleotides align to TRBD1. The trim removed 6 bases at V and 5 bases at J, leaving 7 bases unmatched. Germline CDR1 MNHNS, CDR2 SASEGT. This CDR3 has 14 amino acids. CDR3 in amino acids: CASSDRDRGTEAFF. In DNA form, the CDR3 reads TGTGCCAGCAGCGACCGCGACAGGGGGACTGAAGCTTTCTTT.

This sequence joins TRBV7-9 and TRBJ2-4; 10 bases agree with TRBD2. J lost 1 base, V lost 5 bases, and 5 bases had no gene match. Germline V CDR1 and CDR2: SEHNR, FQNEAQ (reference sequence). There are 16 residues in the CDR3. The CDR3 DNA is TGTGCCAGCAGCCTCAGACTAGCGGGTGCCAAAAACATTCAGTACTTC. Translating it yields CASSLRLAGAKNIQYF.